Listed here are 14 T cell receptor beta chains from one sample, sequenced in a study of regulatory T cells in long-lasting Graves disease. Libraries of TCR beta came from iRepertoire HTBI primers plus Arm-PCR of CDR3 regions. Via MiXCR, TCRdb re-called the multiplex PCR reads, giving one row per CDR3 protein. The sample lists fewer than 550,000 distinct CDR3 sequences, roughly 17% occurring once. Regarding time point: newly diagnosed GD, antithyroid drugs for less than 3 months. RNA isolated from PBMCs was used to make the TCR library. These data are also associated with another study on T cells in Graves' hyperthyroidism and ophthalmopathy.

The sequencing here drew on peripheral blood mononuclear cells (PBMCs), taken at new diagnosis, from a patient treated with antithyroid drugs. These receptors originate from a woman younger than 35 with Graves disease.

Ten or more counts support this clonotype. The J gene is TRBJ2-7, the V gene TRBV7-2; D might be TRBD2 (7 bases). The CDR3 loop spans 15 amino acids. The germline V gene encodes CDR1 SGHTA and CDR2 FQGNSA. The V gene lost 5 bases and the J gene lost 3 bases, with 17 bases spanning the gap. CDR3 nucleotides: TGTGCCAGCAGCCCCTACGGGGGAGGGGGCTACGAGCAGTACTTC. It yields the protein CASSPYGGGGYEQYF.

This clonotype was seen repeatedly, ten times or more. V and J are TRBV20-1 and TRBJ2-1; TRBD2 aligns across 10 bases. The CDR3 runs 15 residues. Germline V gene lookup returns CDR1 DFQATT and CDR2 SNEGSKA (reference sequence). The J segment lost 7 bases and the V segment lost 3 bases, leaving 9 bases of the junction unmatched. The CDR3 sequence: CSASRLAGVGNEQFF. The CDR3, as DNA: TGCAGTGCTAGTCGGCTAGCGGGAGTGGGTAATGAGCAGTTCTTC.

V gene TRBV5-1 combines with J gene TRBJ2-2; TRBD2 is a possible D gene (6 bases). The V and J ends lost 5 bases and 3 bases respectively, with 11 bases between them. The CDR3 extends over 14 amino acids. The V gene's germline CDR1 is SGHRS and CDR2 YFSETQ. CDR3 in DNA: TGCGCCAGCAGTTGGGACTCCTACACCGGGGAGCTGTTTTTT. Encoded protein: CASSWDSYTGELFF.

This clonotype was counted between two and nine times. The CDR3 loop reads CASSRGREYNEQFF. Here the CDR3 DNA reads TGTGCCAGCAGCCGCGGGAGGGAGTACAATGAGCAGTTCTTC. The V and J genes are TRBV7-3 and TRBJ2-1; 9 bases match TRBD2. The J segment lost 4 bases and the V segment lost 5 bases, leaving 3 bases of the junction unmatched. The CDR3 spans 14 residues. The germline V gene encodes CDR1 SGHTA and CDR2 FQGTGA.

This clonotype was counted ten times or more. The rearrangement joins TRBV11-3 to TRBJ2-2; D is possibly TRBD1 or TRBD2 (5 bases each). From germline, CDR1 is SGHNT and CDR2 YENEEA. V was cut by 5 bases and J by 5 bases, with 12 bases left in between. The CDR3 totals 14 residues. DNA of the CDR3: TGTGCCAGCAGCCGAGCCGGGACGACCGGGGAGCTGTTTTTT. It encodes CASSRAGTTGELFF.

This clonotype was seen a handful of times. The junction shows a germline mismatch at one end, possibly a read error. The chain's CDR3 is CASSQRLAGVDEQLF. Written as DNA, the CDR3 is TGCGCCAGCAGCCAGAGACTAGCGGGAGTGGATGAGCAGCTCTTC. This chain links TRBV4-1 with TRBJ2-1; 12 bases fit TRBD2. The CDR3 extends over 15 amino acids. The germline CDR1 and CDR2 sequences are MGHRA and YSYEKL.

This clonotype has a handful of counts. CDR3 in amino acids: CAWIHMGGAGGYTF. The DNA of the CDR3 is TGTGCCTGGATCCATATGGGGGGGGCTGGTGGCTACACCTTC. The J gene is TRBJ1-2, the V gene TRBV30; D is possibly TRBD1 (6 bases). From germline, CDR1 is GTSNPN and CDR2 SVGIG (reference sequence). The CDR3 contains 14 residues. V lost 4 bases and J 7 bases, leaving 19 bases between the germline ends.

This clonotype was detected ten times or more. The chain recombines TRBV7-3 with TRBJ1-1; D uncertain. The germline gives CDR1 SGHTA, CDR2 FQGTGA. This CDR3 has 14 amino acids. Trimming cost V 1 base and J 4 bases, with 10 bases left between them. CDR3 bases: TGTGCCAGCAGCTTAAATGCCCTCGCCACTGAAGCTTTCTTT. Protein: CASSLNALATEAFF.

This clonotype was observed many times. The J gene is TRBJ2-3, the V gene TRBV18; a weak D match, TRBD1 (6 bases). The CDR3 covers 13 residues. V was pared by 6 bases and J by 2 bases, with 9 bases between. The germline gives CDR1 KGHSH, CDR2 LQKENI. This CDR3 reads CASSRQVTDTQYF. The CDR3 DNA follows: TGTGCCAGCTCGCGACAGGTCACAGATACGCAGTATTTT.

There are many counts of this clonotype. The rearrangement joins TRBV11-2 to TRBJ2-3; TRBD2 is a possible D gene (6 bases). The V gene's germline CDR1 is SGHAT and CDR2 FQNNGV. V lost 5 bases, J lost 3 bases, and 21 bases lay in between. CDR3 length equals 17 residues. The CDR3 here is CASSLSRVAVPTDTQYF. Written as DNA, the CDR3 is TGTGCCAGCAGCCTTAGTCGGGTAGCGGTCCCGACAGATACGCAGTATTTT. Full variable domain (missing parts from reference TRBV11-2 and TRBJ2-3): EAGVAQSPRYKIIEKRQSVAFWCNPISGHATLYWYQQILGQGPKLLIQFQNNGVVDDSQLPKDRFSAERLKGVDSTLKIQPAKLEDSAVYLCASSLSRVAVPTDTQYFGPGTRLTVL.

This chain joins TRBV6-2 or TRBV6-3 and TRBJ1-2; D is possibly TRBD1 (5 bases). The V gene lost 6 bases and the J gene lost 5 bases, with 16 bases spanning the gap. This CDR3 is 14 amino acids long. Germline CDR1 and CDR2: MNHEY and SVGEGT. The CDR3 is CASRTAGTLYGYTF. The CDR3 DNA reads TGTGCCAGCAGGACGGCCGGGACCTTGTATGGCTACACCTTC.

This clonotype was observed once. At one boundary the junction diverges from the germline segment, which might be a read error. V gene TRBV28 combines with J gene TRBJ2-2; D may be TRBD2 (5 bases). Looked up from germline, CDR1 is MDHEN and CDR2 is SYDVKM. The CDR3 is 15 amino acids. The CDR3 region is CASSLRPSPAGKLFF. In nucleotides, the CDR3 is TGTGCCAGCAGTTTGCGGCCGAGCCCCGCCGGGAAGCTGTTTTTT.

This clonotype came up a few times. This chain connects TRBV19 to TRBJ2-7, with 9 nucleotides matching TRBD2. Germline lookup yields CDR1 LNHDA and CDR2 SQIVND (reference sequence). The CDR3 extends over 16 amino acids. V lost 3 bases and J lost 2; bases outside the gene matches: 8. The CDR3 nucleotides are TGTGCCAGTAGTATTGAGGCTAGCGGGGTCACCTACGAGCAGTACTTC. It translates to CASSIEASGVTYEQYF.

Ten or more counts support this clonotype. The V and J genes are TRBV28 and TRBJ2-3; a possible D gene is TRBD1 (6 bases). The end of the DNA is better explained by TRBJ2-5, so the J call may be wrong. Germline CDR1 and CDR2: MDHEN and SYDVKM. The CDR3 extends over 13 amino acids. Written as DNA, the CDR3 is TGTGCCATCACCAGGGGCTCCATGGGGACCCAGTACTTC. Its protein is CAITRGSMGTQYF.